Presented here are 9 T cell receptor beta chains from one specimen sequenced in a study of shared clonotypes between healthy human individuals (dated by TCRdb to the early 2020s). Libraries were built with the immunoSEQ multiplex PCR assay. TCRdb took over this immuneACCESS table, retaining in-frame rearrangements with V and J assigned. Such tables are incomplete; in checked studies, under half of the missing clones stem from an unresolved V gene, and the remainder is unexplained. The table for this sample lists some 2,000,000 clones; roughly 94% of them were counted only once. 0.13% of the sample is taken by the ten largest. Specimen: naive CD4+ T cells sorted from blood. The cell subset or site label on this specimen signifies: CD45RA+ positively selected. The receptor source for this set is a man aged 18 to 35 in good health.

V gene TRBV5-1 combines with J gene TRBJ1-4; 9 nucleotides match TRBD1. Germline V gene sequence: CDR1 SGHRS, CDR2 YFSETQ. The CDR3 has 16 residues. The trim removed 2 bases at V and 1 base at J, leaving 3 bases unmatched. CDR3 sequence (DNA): TGCGCCAGCAGCTTATGGACAGGGGAAACTAATGAAAAACTGTTTTTT. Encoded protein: CASSLWTGETNEKLFF.

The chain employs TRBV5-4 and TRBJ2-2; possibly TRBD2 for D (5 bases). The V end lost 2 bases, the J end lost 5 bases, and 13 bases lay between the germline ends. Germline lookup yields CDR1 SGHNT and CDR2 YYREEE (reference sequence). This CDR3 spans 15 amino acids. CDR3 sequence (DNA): TGTGCCAGCAGCTTCTTCCGTAGGGAGACCGGGGAGCTGTTTTTT. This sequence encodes CASSFFRRETGELFF.

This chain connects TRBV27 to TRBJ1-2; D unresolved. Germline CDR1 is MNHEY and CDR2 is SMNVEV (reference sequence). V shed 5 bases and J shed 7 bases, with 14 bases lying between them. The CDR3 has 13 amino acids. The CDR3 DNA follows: TGTGCCAGCAGTACCACTAGGGAACGTGGCTACACCTTC. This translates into CASSTTRERGYTF.

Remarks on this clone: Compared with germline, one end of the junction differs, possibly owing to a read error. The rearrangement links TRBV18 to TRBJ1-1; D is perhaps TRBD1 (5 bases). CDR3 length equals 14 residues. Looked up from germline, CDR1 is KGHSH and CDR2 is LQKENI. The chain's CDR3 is CASSPQVLDTEAFF. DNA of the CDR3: TGTGCCAGCTCCCCACAGGTTTTGGACACTGAAGCTTTCTTT.

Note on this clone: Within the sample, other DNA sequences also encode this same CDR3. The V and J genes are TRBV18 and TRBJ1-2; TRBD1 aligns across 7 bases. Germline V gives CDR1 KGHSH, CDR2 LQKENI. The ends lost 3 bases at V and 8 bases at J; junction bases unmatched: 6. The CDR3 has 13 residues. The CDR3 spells CASSPTTGYGYTF. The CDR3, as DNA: TGTGCCAGCTCACCCACGACAGGGTACGGCTACACCTTC.

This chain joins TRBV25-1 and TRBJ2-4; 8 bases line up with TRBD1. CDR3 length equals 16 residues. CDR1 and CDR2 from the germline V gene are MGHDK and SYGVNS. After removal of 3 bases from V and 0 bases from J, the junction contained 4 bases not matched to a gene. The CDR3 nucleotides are TGTGCCAGCAGTGAGTCCGGGACAGGAGCCAAAAACATTCAGTACTTC. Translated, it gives CASSESGTGAKNIQYF.

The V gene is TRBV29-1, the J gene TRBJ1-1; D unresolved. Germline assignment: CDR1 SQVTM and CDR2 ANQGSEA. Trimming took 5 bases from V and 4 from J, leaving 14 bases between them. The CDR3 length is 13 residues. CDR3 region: CSVHDGSTTEAFF. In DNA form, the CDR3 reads TGCAGCGTTCACGACGGAAGCACCACTGAAGCTTTCTTT.

The DNA of the CDR3 is TGTGCCAGCAGCTCGGACAGGGGGAGCACAGATACGCAGTATTTT. It is translated as CASSSDRGSTDTQYF. The chain is built from TRBV5-6 and TRBJ2-3; 10 bases align to TRBD1. The CDR3 has 15 residues. Germline V gene sequence: CDR1 SGHDT, CDR2 YYEEEE. V lost 3 bases, J lost 0 bases, and 1 base stayed unmatched. The full variable domain, completed using reference TRBV5-6 and TRBJ2-3, is DAGVTQSPTHLIKTRGQQVTLRCSPKSGHDTVSWYQQALGQGPQFIFQYYEEEERQRGNFPDRFSGHQFPNYSSELNVNALLLGDSALYLCASSSDRGSTDTQYFGPGTRLTVL.

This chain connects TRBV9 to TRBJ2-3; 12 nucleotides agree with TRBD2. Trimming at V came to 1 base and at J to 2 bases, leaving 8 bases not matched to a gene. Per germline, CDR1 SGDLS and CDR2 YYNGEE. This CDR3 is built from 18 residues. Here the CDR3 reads CASSVRTGLAGITDTQYF. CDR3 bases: TGTGCCAGCAGCGTAAGGACAGGACTAGCGGGAATCACAGATACGCAGTATTTT.